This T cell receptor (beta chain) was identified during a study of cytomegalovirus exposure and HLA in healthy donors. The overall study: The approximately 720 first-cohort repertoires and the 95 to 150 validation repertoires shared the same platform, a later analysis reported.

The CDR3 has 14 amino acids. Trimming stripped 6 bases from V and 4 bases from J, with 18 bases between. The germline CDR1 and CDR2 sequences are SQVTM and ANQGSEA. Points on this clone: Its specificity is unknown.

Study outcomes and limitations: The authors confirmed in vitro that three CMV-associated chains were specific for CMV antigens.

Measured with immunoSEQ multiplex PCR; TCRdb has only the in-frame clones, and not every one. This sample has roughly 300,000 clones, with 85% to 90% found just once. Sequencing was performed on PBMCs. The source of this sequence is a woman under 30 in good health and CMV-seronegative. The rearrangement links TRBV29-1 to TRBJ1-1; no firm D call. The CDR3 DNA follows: TGCAGCGTAACCCCTCCACAGTTGCGCACTGAAGCTTTCTTT. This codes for CSVTPPQLRTEAFF.